This T cell receptor (beta chain) comes out of a study of post-analysis software for immune sequencing data. The wider study: Included courses were relapsing-remitting and secondary progressive multiple sclerosis; progressive-relapsing multiple sclerosis was also included.

This CDR3 spans 15 amino acids. The germline CDR1 and CDR2 sequences are MNHNY and SVGAGI (reference sequence). Findings and limits, study-wide: TRBV segments more frequent in patients than in controls numbered five and included TRBV5-6, TRBV5-1 and TRBV20-1.

As for this clonotype: Antigen specificity is unknown. One end of the junction varies from germline; a read error may be responsible.

Researchers reported that TCR beta cDNA libraries carried unique molecular identifiers. TCRdb processed the PCR reads anew with MiXCR; each CDR3 protein has one entry. The sample holds roughly 870,000 distinct CDR3 sequences, approximately 50% seen once. Sequenced: blood. V is TRBV6-6 and J is TRBJ2-4, with 10 bases matching TRBD1. The sequence came from a girl aged 10-17 years with multiple sclerosis. CDR3 nucleotides: TGCGCCAGCAGTTACTCCGGGACAGGGGCCTACGAGCGGTACTTC. Amino acid sequence: CASSYSGTGAYERYF.